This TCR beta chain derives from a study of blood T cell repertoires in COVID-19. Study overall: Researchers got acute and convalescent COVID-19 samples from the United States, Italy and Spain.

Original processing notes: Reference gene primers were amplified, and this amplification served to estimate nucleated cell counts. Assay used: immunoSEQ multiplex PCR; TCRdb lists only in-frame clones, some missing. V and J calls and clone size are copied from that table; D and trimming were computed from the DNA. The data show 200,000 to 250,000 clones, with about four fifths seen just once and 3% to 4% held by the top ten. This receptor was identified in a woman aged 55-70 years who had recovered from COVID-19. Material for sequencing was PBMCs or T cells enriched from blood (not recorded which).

The CDR3 DNA reads TGCGCCAGCAGTTTTAAGCGGGAGGGCCTCTATGAGCAGTTCTTC. This encodes CASSFKREGLYEQFF. This chain uses TRBV5-1 with TRBJ2-1; 10 bases agree with TRBD2. CDR1 and CDR2 (germline): SGHRS, YFSETQ. The V gene end was trimmed by 5 bases and the J gene end by 8 bases; junction bases not matched to a gene: 10. This CDR3 has 15 residues.